These T cell receptor beta chains were read from a single sample in a study of blood T cell repertoires in COVID-19. The table came from immunoSEQ multiplex PCR; TCRdb's copy has only in-frame clones and leaves some out. This sample has more than 45,000 clones; about 88% occur once, and the top ten carry 7.4%. The specimen was peripheral blood. Source of these receptors: a human donor with active COVID-19. The donor label of this sample is uncertain. Each CDR3 is given with its conserved first and last residue. The D gene is left open where the match is weak. Clone size is given for some rows only: seen once, a few or many times, or a class if the clone is expanded.

size	J	V	D	CDR3	DNA
-	TRBJ2-1	TRBV27	TRBD2	CASSFAGGTTSSYNEQFF	TGTGCCAGCAGTTTCGCGGGAGGAACTACAAGCTCCTACAATGAGCAGTTCTTC
-	TRBJ2-5	TRBV2	-	CASSADGEETQYF	TGTGCCAGCAGTGCTGACGGGGAGGAGACCCAGTACTTC
-	TRBJ2-1	TRBV5-1	TRBD2	CASTPNLAGAPNEQFF	TGCGCCAGCACCCCCAACCTAGCGGGGGCCCCCAATGAGCAGTTCTTC
-	TRBJ1-1	TRBV5-1	TRBD1	CASSLRDRGHRQAFF	TGCGCCAGCAGCTTGCGGGACAGGGGACACCGCCAAGCTTTCTTT
once	TRBJ2-4	TRBV5-1	TRBD1	CASSTGTGSSKNIQYF	TGCGCCAGCAGCACGGGGACAGGGAGTTCCAAAAACATTCAGTACTTC
-	TRBJ1-2	TRBV9	-	CASSRGGLDYGYTF	TGTGCCTCATCAAGGGGGGGATTGGACTATGGCTACACCTTC
-	TRBJ1-6	TRBV4-1	-	CASSQGSVPDNSPLHF	TGCGCCAGCAGCCAAGGTTCCGTGCCGGATAATTCACCCCTCCACTTT
few	TRBJ2-1	TRBV5-4	TRBD2	CASSLIGLAGENEQFF	TGTGCCAGCAGCTTAATTGGACTAGCGGGAGAAAATGAGCAGTTCTTC
-	TRBJ2-2	TRBV9	TRBD1	CASSGTGTGELFF	TGTGCCAGCAGCGGGACAGGGACCGGGGAGCTGTTTTTT
-	TRBJ2-7	TRBV28	-	CASSPGTRLTYEQYF	TGTGCCAGCAGTCCTGGGACTCGCCTTACCTACGAGCAGTACTTC
-	TRBJ1-3	TRBV11-3	-	CASSLISRFAGPSGNTIYF	TGTGCCAGCAGCTTAATTTCCCGTTTTGCTGGCCCCTCTGGAAACACCATATATTTT
-	TRBJ1-5	TRBV6-5	TRBD1	CASKTGIGAWQPQHF	TGTGCCAGCAAGACAGGGATCGGGGCTTGGCAGCCCCAGCATTTT
-	TRBJ1-2	TRBV5-4	-	CASSLGTANYGYTF	TGTGCCAGCAGCTTGGGGACAGCTAACTATGGCTACACCTTC
-	TRBJ1-4	TRBV5-1	TRBD1	CASSPTGAGYEKLFF	TGCGCCAGCAGCCCTACAGGGGCTGGGTATGAAAAACTGTTTTTT
few	TRBJ1-5	TRBV28	TRBD1	CASSSDRDKYSNQPQHF	TGTGCCAGCAGTTCGGACAGGGACAAATATAGCAATCAGCCCCAGCATTTT
-	TRBJ2-5	TRBV7-7	-	CASSLGVGAWETQYF	TGTGCTAGCAGCTTAGGTGTGGGGGCATGGGAGACCCAGTACTTC
-	TRBJ2-1	TRBV7-2	-	CASSPPADSYNEQFF	TGTGCCAGCAGCCCCCCCGCGGACTCCTACAATGAGCAGTTCTTC
-	TRBJ2-7	TRBV29-1	TRBD1	CSVEAGTGGREQYF	TGCAGCGTTGAAGCCGGGACAGGGGGACGCGAGCAGTACTTC
-	TRBJ2-1	TRBV11-3	TRBD2	CASSPAGGFGEQFF	TGTGCCAGCAGCCCCGCCGGGGGGTTCGGTGAGCAGTTCTTC
-	TRBJ2-3	TRBV28	-	CASAQGGIKDTQYF	TGTGCCAGCGCACAGGGGGGGATAAAAGATACGCAGTATTTT
once	TRBJ2-2	TRBV5-1	TRBD2	CASSSPPSGRHHTGELFF	TGCGCCAGCAGCTCTCCCCCTAGCGGGAGGCACCACACCGGGGAGCTGTTTTTT
-	TRBJ2-3	TRBV13	-	CASVQVPKDTQYF	TGTGCCAGCGTTCAGGTCCCCAAAGATACGCAGTATTTT
-	TRBJ2-5	TRBV28	TRBD2	CASSLGTVAGSQETQYF	TGTGCCAGCAGTTTAGGGACCGTAGCGGGGTCGCAAGAGACCCAGTACTTC
-	TRBJ1-1	TRBV19	TRBD1	CASSIIDRDTEAFF	TGTGCCAGTAGTATAATCGACAGGGACACTGAAGCTTTCTTT
once	TRBJ2-1	TRBV6-2/TRBV6-3	-	CASSSDSYNEQFF	TGTGCCAGCAGTTCGGACAGTTATAATGAGCAGTTCTTC
-	TRBJ2-7	TRBV11-3	TRBD1	CASSSRGRDRGRGAYEQYF	TGTGCCAGCAGCTCTAGGGGCCGGGACAGGGGACGCGGGGCTTACGAGCAGTACTTC
-	TRBJ1-6	TRBV6-5	TRBD1	CASSFSGTGVLTPLHF	TGTGCCAGCAGTTTTTCCGGGACAGGGGTATTGACACCCCTCCACTTT
-	TRBJ1-5	TRBV19	TRBD1	CASTPGTGGEQPQHF	TGTGCCAGTACCCCCGGGACAGGGGGCGAACAGCCCCAGCATTTT
-	TRBJ2-7	TRBV21-1	-	CASSSSGSEYEQYF	TGTGCCAGCAGCAGTAGCGGGAGCGAATACGAGCAGTACTTC
-	TRBJ1-2	TRBV4-2	TRBD1	CASSEGQGDGYTF	TGTGCCAGCAGCGAGGGACAGGGCGATGGCTACACCTTC
-	TRBJ2-1	TRBV21-1	-	CASSILGGQGFYEQFF	TGTGCCAGCAGCATCCTTGGGGGACAGGGGTTCTATGAGCAGTTCTTC
-	TRBJ2-1	TRBV12-3/TRBV12-4	-	CASRPRGVEQFF	TGTGCCAGCAGGCCCCGCGGTGTTGAGCAGTTCTTC
-	TRBJ2-7	TRBV25-1	-	CASSEAGGYEQYF	TGTGCCAGCAGTGAAGCCGGGGGCTACGAGCAGTACTTC
-	TRBJ2-3	TRBV20-1	-	CSASSGGTDTQYF	TGCAGTGCTAGTTCGGGTGGCACAGATACGCAGTATTTT
once	TRBJ1-1	TRBV11-2	-	CASSPGEGRNTEAFF	TGTGCCAGCAGCCCTGGAGAGGGCAGGAACACTGAAGCTTTCTTT
-	TRBJ1-2	TRBV28	-	CASSPQAEGARDYGYTF	TGTGCCAGCAGTCCTCAGGCGGAGGGCGCTCGGGACTATGGCTACACCTTC
-	TRBJ2-1	TRBV30	-	CAWSVTLAFEDEQFF	TGTGCCTGGAGTGTAACCCTAGCATTTGAGGATGAGCAGTTCTTC
-	TRBJ1-3	TRBV6-5	-	CASSSKGSGGNTIYF	TGTGCCAGCAGTTCGAAGGGAAGCGGTGGAAACACCATATATTTT
-	TRBJ1-2	TRBV11-3	TRBD1	CASSRQGASYGYTF	TGTGCCAGCAGCAGACAGGGTGCGAGCTATGGCTACACCTTC